This T cell receptor (beta chain) appears in the sequencing data of a study of blood T cell repertoires in COVID-19. Study details: Some COVID-19 samples were acute and others convalescent; all came from the United States, Italy and Spain. T cells, B-cell-depleted T cells, or PBMCs provided the cDNA or gDNA that served as material.

Clones were read by immunoSEQ multiplex PCR, and TCRdb kept only the in-frame ones, dropping some. The repertoire has approximately 240,000 clones, 85% to 90% of them found once; the top ten carry over 3%. Clinical history reported by participants formed the basis on which cohorts were assigned. Germline CDR1 KGHDR, CDR2 SFDVKD. This CDR3 is built from 13 residues. The V segment lost 5 bases and the J segment 6 bases; nucleotides outside the gene matches: 2. The sample comprised PBMCs or T cells enriched from blood (not recorded which). This sequence was found in a young woman in a cohort exposed to, infected with or recovered from COVID-19 (not recorded which). This chain connects TRBV24-1 to TRBJ2-7, with 11 positions matching TRBD2. The CDR3, as DNA: TGTGCCACCAGTGTAGCGGGAGGGAGCGAGCAGTACTTC. This codes for CATSVAGGSEQYF.